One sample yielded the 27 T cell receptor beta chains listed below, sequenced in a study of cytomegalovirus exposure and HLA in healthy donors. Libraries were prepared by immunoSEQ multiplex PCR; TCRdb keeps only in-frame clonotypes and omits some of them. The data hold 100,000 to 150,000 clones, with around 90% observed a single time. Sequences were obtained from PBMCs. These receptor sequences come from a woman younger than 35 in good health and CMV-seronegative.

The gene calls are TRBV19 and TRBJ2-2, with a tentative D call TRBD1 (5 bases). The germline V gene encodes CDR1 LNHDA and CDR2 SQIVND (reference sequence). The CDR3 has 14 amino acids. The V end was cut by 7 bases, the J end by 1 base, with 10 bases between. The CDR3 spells CASMWGLNTGELFF. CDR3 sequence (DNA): TGTGCCAGTATGTGGGGCTTGAACACCGGGGAGCTGTTTTTT.

The CDR3 sequence: CSVDRGTGELFF. The CDR3 coding sequence is TGCAGCGTTGACAGGGGCACCGGGGAGCTGTTTTTT. The chain employs TRBV29-1 and TRBJ2-2, with a tentative D call TRBD1 (6 bases). Germline CDR1 and CDR2: SQVTM and ANQGSEA. The germline V and J ends were trimmed by 3 bases and 4 bases, with 6 bases remaining between them. This CDR3 has 12 residues.

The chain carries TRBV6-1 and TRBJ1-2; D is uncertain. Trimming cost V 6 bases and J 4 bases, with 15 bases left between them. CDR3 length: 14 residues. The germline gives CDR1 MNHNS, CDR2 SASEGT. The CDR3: CASSWVGRGYGYTF. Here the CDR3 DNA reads TGTGCCAGCAGCTGGGTTGGACGGGGCTATGGCTACACCTTC.

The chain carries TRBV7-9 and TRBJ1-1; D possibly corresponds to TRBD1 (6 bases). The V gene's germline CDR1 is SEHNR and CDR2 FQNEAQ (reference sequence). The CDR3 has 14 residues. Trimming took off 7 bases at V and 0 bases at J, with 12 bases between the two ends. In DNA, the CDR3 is TGTGCCAGCAAGCCCGACAGGCTGAACACTGAAGCTTTCTTT. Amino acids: CASKPDRLNTEAFF.

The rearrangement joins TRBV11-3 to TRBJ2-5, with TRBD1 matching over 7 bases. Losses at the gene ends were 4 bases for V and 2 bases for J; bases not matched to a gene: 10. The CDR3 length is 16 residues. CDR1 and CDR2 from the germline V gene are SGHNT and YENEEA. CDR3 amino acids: CASSSLHGQEQETQYF. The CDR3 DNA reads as TGTGCCAGCAGCTCGCTACACGGACAGGAGCAAGAGACCCAGTACTTC.

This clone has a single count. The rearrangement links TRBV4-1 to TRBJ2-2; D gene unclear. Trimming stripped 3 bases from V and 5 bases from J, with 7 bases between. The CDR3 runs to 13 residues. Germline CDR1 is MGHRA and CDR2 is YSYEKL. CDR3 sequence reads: CASSHPLTGELFF. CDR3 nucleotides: TGCGCCAGCAGCCATCCCCTTACCGGGGAGCTGTTTTTT.

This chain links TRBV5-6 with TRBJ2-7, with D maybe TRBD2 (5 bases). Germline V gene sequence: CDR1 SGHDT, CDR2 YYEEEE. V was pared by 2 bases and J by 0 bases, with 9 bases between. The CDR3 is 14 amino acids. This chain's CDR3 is CASSFGVISYEQYF. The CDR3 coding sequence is TGTGCCAGCAGCTTCGGGGTAATCTCCTACGAGCAGTACTTC.

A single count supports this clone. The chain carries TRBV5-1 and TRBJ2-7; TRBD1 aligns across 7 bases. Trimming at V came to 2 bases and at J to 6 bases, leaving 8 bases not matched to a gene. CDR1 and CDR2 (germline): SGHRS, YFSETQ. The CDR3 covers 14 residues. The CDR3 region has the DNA TGCGCCAGCAGCTTAGGCGGACAGGCTGGCGAGCAGTACTTC. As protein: CASSLGGQAGEQYF.

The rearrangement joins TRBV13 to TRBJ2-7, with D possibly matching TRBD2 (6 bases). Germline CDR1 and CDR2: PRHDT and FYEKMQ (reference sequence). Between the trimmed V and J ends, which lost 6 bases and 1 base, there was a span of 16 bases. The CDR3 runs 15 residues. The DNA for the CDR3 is TGTGCCAGCAGTGACACGGGAGAAGGATCCTACGAGCAGTACTTC. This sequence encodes CASSDTGEGSYEQYF.

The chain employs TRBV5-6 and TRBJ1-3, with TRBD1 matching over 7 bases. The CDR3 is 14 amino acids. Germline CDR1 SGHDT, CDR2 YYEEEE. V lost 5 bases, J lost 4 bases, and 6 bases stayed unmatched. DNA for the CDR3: TGTGCCAGCAGGACCACAGGGGCGGGAAACACCATATATTTT. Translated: CASRTTGAGNTIYF.

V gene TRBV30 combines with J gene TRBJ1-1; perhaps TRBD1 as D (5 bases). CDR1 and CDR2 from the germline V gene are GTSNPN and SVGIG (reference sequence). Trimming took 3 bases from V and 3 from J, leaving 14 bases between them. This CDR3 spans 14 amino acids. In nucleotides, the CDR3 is TGTGCCTGGAGGCCTGGGCAGGGTGACACTGAAGCTTTCTTT. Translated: CAWRPGQGDTEAFF.

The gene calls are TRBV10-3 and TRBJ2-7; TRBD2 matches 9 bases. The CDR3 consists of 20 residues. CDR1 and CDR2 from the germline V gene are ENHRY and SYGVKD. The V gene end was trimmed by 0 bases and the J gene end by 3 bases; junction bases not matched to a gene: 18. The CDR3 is CAISESGAGGPINRIYEQYF. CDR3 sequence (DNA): TGTGCCATCAGTGAGTCAGGGGCGGGAGGGCCTATAAATCGTATCTACGAGCAGTACTTC.

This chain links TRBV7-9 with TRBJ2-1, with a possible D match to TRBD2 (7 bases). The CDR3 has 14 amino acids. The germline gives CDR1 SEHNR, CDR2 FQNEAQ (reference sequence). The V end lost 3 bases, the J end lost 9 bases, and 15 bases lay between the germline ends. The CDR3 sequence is CASSLAGATGEQFF. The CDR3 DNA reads TGTGCCAGCAGCTTGGCGGGGGCCACCGGTGAGCAGTTCTTC.

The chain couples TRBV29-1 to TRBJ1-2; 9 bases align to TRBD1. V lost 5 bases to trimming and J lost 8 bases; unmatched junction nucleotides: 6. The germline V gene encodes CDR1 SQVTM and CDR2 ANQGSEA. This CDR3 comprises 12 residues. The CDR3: CSVTGGSGGYTF. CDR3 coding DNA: TGCAGCGTTACAGGGGGCTCAGGCGGCTACACCTTC.

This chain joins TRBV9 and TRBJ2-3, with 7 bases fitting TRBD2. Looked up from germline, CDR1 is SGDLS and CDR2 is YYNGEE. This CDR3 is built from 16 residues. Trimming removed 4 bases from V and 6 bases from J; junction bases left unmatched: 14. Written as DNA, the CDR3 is TGTGCCAGCAGCCCGGGGGGAACGGGAGGTACGGATACGCAGTATTTT. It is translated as CASSPGGTGGTDTQYF.

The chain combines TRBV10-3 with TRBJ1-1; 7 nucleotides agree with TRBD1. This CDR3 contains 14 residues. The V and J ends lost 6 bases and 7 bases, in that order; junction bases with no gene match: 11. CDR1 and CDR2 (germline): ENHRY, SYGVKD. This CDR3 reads CAIRLTGFGGEAFF. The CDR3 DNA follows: TGTGCCATCAGGTTGACAGGGTTTGGTGGTGAAGCTTTCTTT.

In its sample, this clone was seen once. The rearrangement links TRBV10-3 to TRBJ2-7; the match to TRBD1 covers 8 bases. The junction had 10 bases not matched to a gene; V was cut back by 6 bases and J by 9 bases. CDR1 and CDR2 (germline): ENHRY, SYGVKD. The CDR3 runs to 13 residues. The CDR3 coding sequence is TGTGCCATCAGGGAAAGTCAGGGGGCGAGGCAGTACTTC. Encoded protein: CAIRESQGARQYF.

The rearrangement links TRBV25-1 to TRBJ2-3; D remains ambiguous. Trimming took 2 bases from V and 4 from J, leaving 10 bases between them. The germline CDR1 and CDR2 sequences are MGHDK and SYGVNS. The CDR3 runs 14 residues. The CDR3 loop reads CASSEPVSPDTQYF. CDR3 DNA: TGTGCCAGCAGTGAACCAGTGTCCCCAGATACGCAGTATTTT.

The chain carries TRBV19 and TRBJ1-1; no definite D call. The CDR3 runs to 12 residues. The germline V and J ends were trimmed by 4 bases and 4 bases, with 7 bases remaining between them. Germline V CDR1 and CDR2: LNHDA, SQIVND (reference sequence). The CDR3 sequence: CASSTMSTEAFF. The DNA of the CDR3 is TGTGCCAGTAGTACGATGAGCACTGAAGCTTTCTTT. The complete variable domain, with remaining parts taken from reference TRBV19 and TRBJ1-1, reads DGGITQSPKYLFRKEGQNVTLSCEQNLNHDAMYWYRQDPGQGLRLIYYSQIVNDFQKGDIAEGYSVSREKKESFPLTVTSAQKNPTAFYLCASSTMSTEAFFGQGTRLTVV.

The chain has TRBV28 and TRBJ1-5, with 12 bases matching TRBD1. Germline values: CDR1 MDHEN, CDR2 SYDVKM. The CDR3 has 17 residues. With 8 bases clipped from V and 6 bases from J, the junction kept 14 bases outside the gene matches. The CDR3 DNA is TGTGCCAGCGAGGATGGGGACAGGGGGCGCATGGGTCAGCCCCAGCATTTT. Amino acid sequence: CASEDGDRGRMGQPQHF.

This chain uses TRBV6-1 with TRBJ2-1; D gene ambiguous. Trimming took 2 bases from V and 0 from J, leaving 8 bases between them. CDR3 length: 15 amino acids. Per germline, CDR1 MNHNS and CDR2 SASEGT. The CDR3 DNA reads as TGTGCCAGCAGTGAATTTAGCAACTCCTACAATGAGCAGTTCTTC. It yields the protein CASSEFSNSYNEQFF.

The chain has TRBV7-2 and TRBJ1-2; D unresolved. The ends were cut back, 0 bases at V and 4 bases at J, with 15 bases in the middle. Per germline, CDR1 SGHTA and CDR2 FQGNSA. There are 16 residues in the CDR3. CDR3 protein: CASSLARGPTSYGYTF. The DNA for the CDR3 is TGTGCCAGCAGCTTAGCCCGGGGTCCTACTTCCTATGGCTACACCTTC.

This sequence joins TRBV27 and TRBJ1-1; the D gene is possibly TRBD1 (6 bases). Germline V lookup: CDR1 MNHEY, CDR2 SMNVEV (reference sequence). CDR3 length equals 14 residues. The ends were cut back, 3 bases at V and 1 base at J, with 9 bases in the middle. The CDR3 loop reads CASSFGGANTEAFF. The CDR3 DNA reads TGTGCCAGCAGTTTCGGGGGGGCGAACACTGAAGCTTTCTTT.

As DNA, the CDR3 is TGTGCCAGCAGCGCGCCAGGGGGCTGGAGCACAGATACGCAGTATTTT. Residues: CASSAPGGWSTDTQYF. This chain links TRBV9 with TRBJ2-3; 8 positions match TRBD1. The J segment lost 0 bases and the V segment lost 3 bases, leaving 6 bases of the junction unmatched. The germline gives CDR1 SGDLS, CDR2 YYNGEE. CDR3 length: 16 residues.

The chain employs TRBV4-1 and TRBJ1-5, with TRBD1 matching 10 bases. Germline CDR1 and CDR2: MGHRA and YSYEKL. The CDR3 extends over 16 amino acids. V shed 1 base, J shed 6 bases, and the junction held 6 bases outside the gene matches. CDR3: CASSQVGTGVGQPQHF. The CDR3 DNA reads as TGCGCCAGCAGCCAAGTCGGGACAGGGGTGGGTCAGCCCCAGCATTTT.

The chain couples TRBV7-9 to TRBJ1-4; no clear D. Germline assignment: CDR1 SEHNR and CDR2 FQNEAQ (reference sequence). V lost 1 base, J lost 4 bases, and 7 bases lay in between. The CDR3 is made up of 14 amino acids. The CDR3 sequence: CASSLGHGNEKLFF. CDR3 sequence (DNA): TGTGCCAGCAGCTTAGGCCACGGTAATGAAAAACTGTTTTTT.

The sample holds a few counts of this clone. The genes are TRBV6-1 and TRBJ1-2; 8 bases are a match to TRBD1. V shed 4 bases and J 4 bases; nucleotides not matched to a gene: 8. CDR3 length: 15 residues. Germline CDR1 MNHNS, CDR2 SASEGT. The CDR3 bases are TGTGCCAGCAGTGGGGGACAGGCCGACCTCTATGGCTACACCTTC. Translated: CASSGGQADLYGYTF.